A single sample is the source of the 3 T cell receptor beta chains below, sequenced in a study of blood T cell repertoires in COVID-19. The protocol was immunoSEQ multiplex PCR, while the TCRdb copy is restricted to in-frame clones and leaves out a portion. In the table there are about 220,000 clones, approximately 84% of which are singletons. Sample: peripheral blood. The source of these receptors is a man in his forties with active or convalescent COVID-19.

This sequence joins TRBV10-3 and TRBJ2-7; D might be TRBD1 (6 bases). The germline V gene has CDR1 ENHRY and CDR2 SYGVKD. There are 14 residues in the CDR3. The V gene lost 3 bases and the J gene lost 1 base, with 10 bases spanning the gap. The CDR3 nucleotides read TGTGCCATCAGTGATCCAGGGGCTTCCTACGAGCAGTACTTC. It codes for CAISDPGASYEQYF.

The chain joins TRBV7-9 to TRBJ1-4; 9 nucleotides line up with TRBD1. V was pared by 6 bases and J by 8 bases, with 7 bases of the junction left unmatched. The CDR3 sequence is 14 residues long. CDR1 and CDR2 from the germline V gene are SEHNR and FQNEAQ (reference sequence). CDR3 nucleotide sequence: TGTGCCAGCAGGTCCGGGACAGGGAACGAAAAACTGTTTTTT. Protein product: CASRSGTGNEKLFF.

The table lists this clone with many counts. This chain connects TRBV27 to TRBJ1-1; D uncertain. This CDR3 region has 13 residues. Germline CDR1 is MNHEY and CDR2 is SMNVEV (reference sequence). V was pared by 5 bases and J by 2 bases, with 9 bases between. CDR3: CASSHAHNTEAFF. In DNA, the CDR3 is TGTGCCAGCAGTCACGCACATAACACTGAAGCTTTCTTT.